Below, one T cell receptor beta chain is given with its context. Its antigen is unidentified. Vbeta (60) and Jbeta (13) primers were used in the PCR. Using immunoSEQ multiplex PCR, the repertoire was profiled, and TCRdb retains in-frame clones only, with some absent. The data hold about 190,000 clones, with roughly 81% observed a single time. This specimen comes from a study of cytomegalovirus exposure and HLA in healthy donors. Study outcomes and limitations: CMV serostatus was the sole immune exposure information available. Common viral pathogens seemed, in a later analysis, to connect with several of the most significant clusters.

Trimming took off 9 bases at V and 0 bases at J, with 11 bases between the two ends. The germline V gene has CDR1 SNHLY and CDR2 FYNNEI. This CDR3 region has 13 residues. The TCR sequence derives from a woman aged 25 to 39 in good health and CMV-seropositive. The sample consisted of PBMCs. The V and J genes are TRBV2 and TRBJ1-1; D is possibly TRBD1 (5 bases). In DNA, the CDR3 is TGTGCCAGTGGGGGGGGACTGAACACTGAAGCTTTCTTT. Protein sequence: CASGGGLNTEAFF.